This T cell receptor (beta chain) originates from a study of T cell repertoires and leukemia-associated antigens. Regarding the study as a whole: Specificity and function of the expanded clones need further investigation.

CDR1 is DFQATT and CDR2 is SNEGSKA in the germline V gene (reference sequence). The CDR3 is made up of 14 amino acids. V lost 1 base and J lost 4; bases outside the gene matches: 3. Remarks on this clonotype: Antigen: not known.

Each CDR3 protein is one row after TCRdb ran MiXCR on the 5' RACE reads. The repertoire has roughly 10,000 distinct CDR3 sequences, roughly two fifths of them found once; the top ten carry 27%. The CD3+ T cells first had an overnight rest without serum. Sequencing was carried out using CD3+ T cells sorted from blood and cultured. The sequence derives from a female donor in good health. The chain couples TRBV20-1 to TRBJ2-1; 8 nucleotides line up with TRBD2. CDR3 in amino acids: CSARGQREYNEQFF. In nucleotides, the CDR3 is TGCAGTGCTAGAGGGCAGCGGGAGTACAATGAGCAGTTCTTC.